The 25 T cell receptor beta chains below were found in one sample sequenced in a study of vaccination effects on CD4 cells after COVID-19. Using immunoSEQ multiplex PCR, the repertoire was profiled, and TCRdb retains in-frame clones only, with some absent. The top ten hold 0.95% to 1.5% of the sample, which has under 80,000 clones, 73% seen once. Antigen-specific CD4+ T cells were first expanded with viral peptide pools by the ViraFEST assay and only then sequenced. At the end of approximately 10 days of culture, CD4+ T cells were isolated. Vaccination of participants consisted of two doses of either the BNT162b2 or mRNA-1273 vaccine. Their antigens remain unidentified. Specimen: CD4+ T cells from PBMCs cultured with HCoV-229E spike peptides, collected after COVID-19 vaccination. These receptors originate from a human donor who received a COVID-19 vaccine.

V is TRBV10-3 and J is TRBJ2-3, with D maybe TRBD2 (6 bases). Germline V CDR1 and CDR2: ENHRY, SYGVKD. V was shortened by 10 bases and J by 3 bases, with 17 bases between the two germline ends. CDR3 size: 14 residues. CDR3 bases: TGTGCCACGCGGATAGCCGGGGGAACAGATACGCAGTATTTT. This sequence encodes CATRIAGGTDTQYF.

This sequence joins TRBV24-1 and TRBJ2-5; D uncertain. Germline assignment: CDR1 KGHDR and CDR2 SFDVKD. The CDR3 consists of 15 residues. Trimming took off 4 bases at V and 2 bases at J, with 13 bases between the two ends. CDR3: CATSDPAAPQETQYF. The CDR3 DNA reads as TGTGCCACCAGTGACCCAGCAGCCCCTCAAGAGACCCAGTACTTC.

This clone was counted between two and nine times. The chain carries TRBV7-6 and TRBJ1-6; TRBD1 matches 7 bases. CDR3 size: 16 residues. Germline CDR1 reads SGHVS; CDR2 reads FNYEAQ. After removal of 0 bases from V and 7 bases from J, the junction contained 6 bases not matched to a gene. Here the CDR3 DNA reads TGTGCCAGCAGCTTAGCAGTGGCAGGGGGAAATTCACCCCTCCACTTT. It codes for CASSLAVAGGNSPLHF.

The CDR3 reads CASSLPGTILTDTQYF. The DNA for the CDR3 is TGCGCCAGCAGCTTGCCCGGGACTATCCTCACAGATACGCAGTATTTT. This chain joins TRBV5-1 and TRBJ2-3, with 7 nucleotides matching TRBD2. In germline, CDR1 is SGHRS, CDR2 YFSETQ. There are 16 residues in the CDR3. With 1 base clipped from V and 2 bases from J, the junction kept 7 bases outside the gene matches.

This clone has a handful of counts. The chain combines TRBV29-1 with TRBJ2-6; D may be TRBD1 (5 bases). Germline lookup yields CDR1 SQVTM and CDR2 ANQGSEA. Trimming removed 7 bases from V and 1 base from J, with 8 bases in between. The CDR3 has 13 amino acids. The CDR3 sequence is CSAGLSGANVLTF. The CDR3 nucleotides are TGCAGCGCAGGGTTATCTGGGGCCAACGTCCTGACTTTC.

The V and J genes are TRBV30 and TRBJ1-4; TRBD1 matches 7 bases. Germline CDR1 GTSNPN, CDR2 SVGIG (reference sequence). The ends lost 8 bases at V and 2 bases at J; junction bases unmatched: 5. The CDR3 contains 13 residues. CDR3 nucleotides: TGTGCCGCGGACAGGAGTACTAATGAAAAACTGTTTTTT. Protein sequence: CAADRSTNEKLFF. The full variable domain, completed using reference TRBV30 and TRBJ1-4, is SQTIHQWPATLVQPVGSPLSLECTVEGTSNPNLYWYRQAAGRGLQLLFYSVGIGQISSEVPQNLSASRPQDRQFILSSKKLLLSDSGFYLCAADRSTNEKLFFGSGTQLSVL.

This clone was counted a few times. V and J are TRBV2 and TRBJ1-1; 7 bases are a match to TRBD1. Germline V lookup: CDR1 SNHLY, CDR2 FYNNEI. The trim removed 6 bases at V and 4 bases at J, leaving 11 bases unmatched. The CDR3 runs to 15 residues. As DNA, the CDR3 is TGTGCCAGCAGGAAAGAGACAGGGAAGGGCACTGAAGCTTTCTTT. Its protein is CASRKETGKGTEAFF.

V and J are TRBV6-5 and TRBJ2-3; 7 nucleotides match TRBD2. CDR1 and CDR2 from the germline V gene are MNHEY and SVGAGI. This CDR3 region has 13 residues. V shed 6 bases, J shed 4 bases, and the junction held 4 bases outside the gene matches. This CDR3 is CASRTTSPDTQYF. The CDR3 coding sequence is TGTGCCAGCAGAACGACTAGCCCAGATACGCAGTATTTT.

This clone came up a few times. The chain joins TRBV3-1 (or the pseudogene TRBV3-2) to TRBJ1-1, with a possible D match to TRBD1 (5 bases). The CDR3 spans 14 residues. The V gene lost 1 base and the J gene lost 7 bases, with 13 bases spanning the gap. The V gene's germline CDR1 is LGHDT and CDR2 YNNKEL (reference sequence). This CDR3 reads CASSQGAQGIEAFF. In nucleotides, the CDR3 is TGTGCCAGCAGCCAAGGTGCCCAGGGTATTGAAGCTTTCTTT.

This clone was seen a single time. The chain has TRBV2 and TRBJ2-5; D unresolved. Germline CDR1 reads SNHLY; CDR2 reads FYNNEI. The CDR3 has 10 amino acids. V was pared by 5 bases and J by 5 bases, with 3 bases between. Here the CDR3 reads CASSRETQYF. DNA of the CDR3: TGTGCCAGCAGTCGGGAGACCCAGTACTTC.

The CDR3 region is CASSETETQYF. CDR3 sequence (DNA): TGTGCCAGCAGTGAAACTGAGACCCAGTACTTC. The rearrangement uses TRBV2 and TRBJ2-5; no reliable D call. This CDR3 is built from 11 residues. CDR1 is SNHLY and CDR2 is FYNNEI in the germline V gene. Trimming removed 2 bases at V and 5 bases at J, with 3 bases between.

The chain links TRBV7-3 to TRBJ2-2; 7 nucleotides align to TRBD1. J lost 2 bases, V lost 5 bases, and 2 bases had no gene match. Per the germline V gene, CDR1 is SGHTA and CDR2 is FQGTGA. CDR3 length equals 14 residues. The CDR3 DNA is TGTGCCAGCAGCCGGGACAGCAACACCGGGGAGCTGTTTTTT. Protein sequence: CASSRDSNTGELFF.

The J gene is TRBJ1-6, the V gene TRBV6-5; no firm D call. Deletions cut 2 bases from V and 6 bases from J, with 2 bases between. This CDR3 is 12 amino acids long. Looked up from germline, CDR1 is MNHEY and CDR2 is SVGAGI. CDR3 protein: CASSYPNSPLHF. CDR3 coding DNA: TGTGCCAGCAGTTACCCTAATTCACCCCTCCACTTT.

The genes are TRBV7-2 and TRBJ1-5; 9 positions match TRBD1. The length of the CDR3 is 14 residues. After removal of 5 bases from V and 6 bases from J, the junction contained 5 bases not matched to a gene. The germline V gene has CDR1 SGHTA and CDR2 FQGNSA. The CDR3 spells CASSGNRGRQPQHF. Here the CDR3 DNA reads TGTGCCAGCAGCGGGAACAGGGGGCGTCAGCCCCAGCATTTT.

The chain has TRBV30 and TRBJ1-5; D possibly corresponds to TRBD1 (6 bases). Trimming stripped 2 bases from V and 4 bases from J, with 12 bases between. The germline V gene encodes CDR1 GTSNPN and CDR2 SVGIG (reference sequence). The CDR3 consists of 14 residues. CDR3 in DNA: TGTGCCTGGAGTAACTGGGACACTAATCAGCCCCAGCATTTT. Its protein product is CAWSNWDTNQPQHF.

The chain is built from TRBV5-4 and TRBJ1-1, with D perhaps matching TRBD1 (6 bases). The CDR3 runs 17 residues. Deletions cut 4 bases from V and 0 bases from J, with 19 bases between. Per the germline V gene, CDR1 is SGHNT and CDR2 is YYREEE (reference sequence). The CDR3 loop reads CASSPSWGLLVNTEAFF. The CDR3, as DNA: TGTGCCAGCAGCCCCTCGTGGGGGCTACTGGTGAACACTGAAGCTTTCTTT.

V gene TRBV5-6 combines with J gene TRBJ2-3; TRBD2 might be the D (5 bases). This CDR3 comprises 15 residues. Trimming stripped 4 bases from V and 2 bases from J, with 14 bases between. Germline lookup yields CDR1 SGHDT and CDR2 YYEEEE. CDR3 DNA: TGTGCCAGCAGCCCCGGACTGCTCAACACAGATACGCAGTATTTT. Translation: CASSPGLLNTDTQYF.

This clone came up a few times. The CDR3 nucleotides read TGTGCCAGCGGCTCTGGAAACACCATATATTTT. It codes for CASGSGNTIYF. V is TRBV6-6 and J is TRBJ1-3; D is undetermined. V lost 8 bases to trimming and J lost 0 bases, with 2 bases between them. CDR1 MNHNY and CDR2 SVGAGI come from the germline V gene (reference sequence). The CDR3 spans 11 residues.

The chain uses TRBV6-5 and TRBJ2-5, with 9 bases fitting TRBD1. This CDR3 comprises 14 residues. In germline, CDR1 is MNHEY, CDR2 SVGAGI. V was clipped by 6 bases and J by 4 bases; unmatched bases: 6. CDR3 amino acids: CASRRNRGRETQYF. Written as DNA, the CDR3 is TGTGCCAGCAGACGAAACAGGGGGCGAGAGACCCAGTACTTC.

This chain uses TRBV3-1 (or the pseudogene TRBV3-2) with TRBJ2-5, with TRBD1 as a possible D gene (6 bases). This CDR3 is 14 amino acids long. In germline, CDR1 is LGHDT, CDR2 YNNKEL (reference sequence). The V end lost 2 bases, the J end lost 5 bases, and 12 bases lay between the germline ends. The CDR3 spells CASSQPGHGETQYF. The CDR3 coding sequence is TGTGCCAGCAGCCAACCGGGACACGGGGAGACCCAGTACTTC.

V and J are TRBV7-9 and TRBJ1-6; the match to TRBD1 covers 10 bases. V dropped 2 bases and J dropped 8; count of bases not matched to a gene: 9. The CDR3 sequence is 17 residues long. The germline CDR1 and CDR2 sequences are SEHNR and FQNEAQ (reference sequence). The CDR3 reads CASSLRRDRGFDSPLHF. Written as DNA, the CDR3 is TGTGCCAGCAGCTTACGTCGGGACAGGGGTTTTGATTCACCCCTCCACTTT.

This sequence joins TRBV18 and TRBJ2-3; D tentatively fits TRBD1 or TRBD2 (5 bases each). The germline gives CDR1 KGHSH, CDR2 LQKENI. The CDR3 covers 16 residues. Trimming removed 3 bases at V and 2 bases at J, with 15 bases between. CDR3 coding DNA: TGTGCCAGCTCACCCTTCAGGGACGCTATCACAGATACGCAGTATTTT. It codes for CASSPFRDAITDTQYF.

This clone turned up a few times. The V gene is TRBV19, the J gene TRBJ1-1; D uncertain. Trimming removed 3 bases at V and 4 bases at J, with 12 bases between. The CDR3 spans 14 residues. Germline V gene lookup returns CDR1 LNHDA and CDR2 SQIVND (reference sequence). The CDR3 nucleotides read TGTGCCAGTAGTATCGGACGGCGGGTCACTGAAGCTTTCTTT. This gives the protein CASSIGRRVTEAFF. Using reference TRBV19 and TRBJ1-1 for the parts outside the CDR3, the full variable domain is DGGITQSPKYLFRKEGQNVTLSCEQNLNHDAMYWYRQDPGQGLRLIYYSQIVNDFQKGDIAEGYSVSREKKESFPLTVTSAQKNPTAFYLCASSIGRRVTEAFFGQGTRLTVV.

V and J are TRBV6-5 and TRBJ2-7; 7 positions agree with TRBD1. The CDR3 loop spans 13 amino acids. Germline lookup yields CDR1 MNHEY and CDR2 SVGAGI. CDR3 coding DNA: TGTGCCAGCAGTTACGGGCGTGGGACAGTTCCCGACGTC. This gives the protein CASSYGRGTVPDV.

This clone has only one observation. The chain links TRBV6-5 to TRBJ1-2; D remains ambiguous. Trimming took off 0 bases at V and 6 bases at J, with 17 bases between the two ends. Germline values: CDR1 MNHEY, CDR2 SVGAGI. This CDR3 region has 16 residues. DNA for the CDR3: TGTGCCAGCAGTTACTCGACGAATGGGAAGATTGATGGCTACACCTTC. Its translation is CASSYSTNGKIDGYTF.